The next 15 T cell receptor beta chains were all read from a single sample in a study of OX40 agonist ivuxolimab in advanced cancers. Assay used: immunoSEQ multiplex PCR; TCRdb lists only in-frame clones, some missing. The profile covers approximately 94,000 clones, with roughly 80% appearing a single time and 0.95% to 1.3% taken by the ten largest. The sample here was CD4+ or CD8+ T cells sorted from blood, taken in a trial of the OX40 agonist ivuxolimab. Receptor source: an adult with an advanced solid tumor such as melanoma, head and neck, liver or kidney cancer.

The V call is TRBV20-1, the J call TRBJ1-2; no clear D. Per the germline V gene, CDR1 is DFQATT and CDR2 is SNEGSKA (reference sequence). The CDR3 consists of 10 residues. Trimming pared 3 bases from V and 7 bases from J, leaving 6 bases between. This CDR3 is CSARMAGYTF. As DNA, the CDR3 is TGCAGTGCTAGGATGGCTGGCTACACCTTC.

The sample holds one count of this clone. The rearrangement joins TRBV28 to TRBJ1-2, with D unresolved. The CDR3 runs 15 residues. Per germline, CDR1 MDHEN and CDR2 SYDVKM. With 2 bases removed from V and 8 bases from J, the gap between germline ends came to 18 bases. The CDR3 sequence is CASSLEGGRRNGYTF. In DNA, the CDR3 is TGTGCCAGCAGTTTAGAGGGAGGGCGAAGAAACGGCTACACCTTC.

This sequence joins TRBV7-2 and TRBJ1-5, with 7 bases lining up with TRBD1. CDR3 size: 15 residues. After removal of 4 bases from V and 0 bases from J, the junction contained 3 bases not matched to a gene. The germline gives CDR1 SGHTA, CDR2 FQGNSA. In DNA form, the CDR3 reads TGTGCCAGCAGCTACCAGGGGGATAGCAATCAGCCCCAGCATTTT. It specifies CASSYQGDSNQPQHF.

This clone was seen just once. This rearrangement joins TRBV7-3 to TRBJ2-3; D is uncertain. Trimming removed 5 bases at V and 4 bases at J, with 7 bases between. CDR1 is SGHTA and CDR2 is FQGTGA in the germline V gene. The length of the CDR3 is 12 residues. The CDR3: CASSPGADTQYF. Written as DNA, the CDR3 is TGTGCCAGCAGCCCCGGAGCAGATACGCAGTATTTT.

This clone has only one observation. V is TRBV6-5 and J is TRBJ1-2, with 9 bases that match TRBD1. Germline CDR1 and CDR2: MNHEY and SVGAGI. The V gene end was trimmed by 4 bases and the J gene end by 2 bases; junction bases not matched to a gene: 2. This CDR3 spans 14 amino acids. The CDR3 sequence: CASSFGQGNYGYTF. The CDR3 DNA sequence: TGTGCCAGCAGTTTCGGACAGGGGAACTATGGCTACACCTTC.

The genes are TRBV19 and TRBJ1-2, with D possibly matching TRBD1 (6 bases). Trimming removed 5 bases at V and 1 base at J, with 14 bases between. The CDR3 contains 15 residues. Germline-derived CDR1 and CDR2 are LNHDA and SQIVND (reference sequence). The CDR3 nucleotides read TGTGCCAGTAGTGTTTCGGCGGACAGTAACTATGGCTACACCTTC. Its protein product is CASSVSADSNYGYTF.

The DNA for the CDR3 is TGCGCCAGCAGCTTGTCCCCGGGCTGGACCTACGAGCAGTACTTC. Translating gives CASSLSPGWTYEQYF. V gene TRBV5-1 combines with J gene TRBJ2-7, with D hard to call. The CDR3 runs to 15 residues. Trimming cost V 1 base and J 2 bases, with 13 bases left between them. Germline CDR1 reads SGHRS; CDR2 reads YFSETQ.

The CDR3 nucleotides read TGTGCCAGCAGCATTGGACAGGGGGTAAATGAAAAACTGTTTTTT. It translates to CASSIGQGVNEKLFF. The chain joins TRBV7-2 to TRBJ1-4; 10 positions match TRBD1. CDR1 is SGHTA, CDR2 FQGNSA, per germline. J was trimmed by 5 bases and V by 5 bases; bases with no gene match: 5. The CDR3 covers 15 residues.

This rearrangement joins TRBV5-5 to TRBJ1-2, with D unclear. This CDR3 has 14 residues. The germline CDR1 and CDR2 sequences are SGHKS and YYEKEE (reference sequence). V was trimmed by 1 base and J by 2 bases, leaving 9 bases between them. The CDR3 is CASSLSRSNYGYTF. The CDR3 nucleotides read TGTGCCAGCAGCTTGTCGCGGTCCAACTATGGCTACACCTTC.

The genes are TRBV7-2 and TRBJ1-1; D is undetermined. The germline CDR1 and CDR2 sequences are SGHTA and FQGNSA. V lost 1 base and J lost 4, with 10 bases in between. This CDR3 contains 14 residues. DNA of the CDR3: TGTGCCAGCAGCTTAGTACCGGGTAGCACTGAAGCTTTCTTT. Translated: CASSLVPGSTEAFF.

The J gene is TRBJ1-1, the V gene TRBV19, with no clear D. The CDR3 is 13 amino acids. Trimming removed 3 bases at V and 3 bases at J, with 8 bases between. The germline V gene encodes CDR1 LNHDA and CDR2 SQIVND (reference sequence). The CDR3 reads CASSILGYTEAFF. The CDR3 DNA follows: TGTGCCAGTAGTATTCTGGGTTACACTGAAGCTTTCTTT.

The chain carries TRBV2 and TRBJ1-1, with TRBD1 matching 9 bases. Germline loops: CDR1 SNHLY, CDR2 FYNNEI. This CDR3 has 14 amino acids. V lost 4 bases to trimming and J lost 1 base; unmatched junction nucleotides: 1. CDR3 DNA sequence: TGTGCCAGCAGTGGACAGGGGGGGAACACTGAAGCTTTCTTT. Translating gives CASSGQGGNTEAFF.

V is TRBV5-6 and J is TRBJ1-1, with D unresolved. Germline values: CDR1 SGHDT, CDR2 YYEEEE. Trimming took off 1 base at V and 5 bases at J, with 9 bases between the two ends. The CDR3 has 13 amino acids. Here the CDR3 DNA reads TGTGCCAGCAGCTTGCCCAGTTTAACTGAAGCTTTCTTT. Protein sequence: CASSLPSLTEAFF.

The rearrangement links TRBV28 to TRBJ2-4; the D gene is possibly TRBD1 (5 bases). The germline gives CDR1 MDHEN, CDR2 SYDVKM. Trimming pared 6 bases from V and 1 base from J, leaving 13 bases between. This CDR3 is built from 15 residues. The DNA for the CDR3 is TGTGCCAGCAGGGCACAGGTGTTGGCCAAAAACATTCAGTACTTC. Its translation is CASRAQVLAKNIQYF.

This chain connects TRBV5-4 to TRBJ1-1; unclear D gene. The V end was cut by 0 bases, the J end by 8 bases, with 11 bases between. Germline lookup yields CDR1 SGHNT and CDR2 YYREEE (reference sequence). This CDR3 comprises 13 residues. CDR3 protein: CASSLGWTVEAFF. The CDR3 DNA reads TGTGCCAGCAGCTTGGGGTGGACTGTCGAAGCTTTCTTT. Full variable domain (missing parts from reference TRBV5-4 and TRBJ1-1): ETGVTQSPTHLIKTRGQQVTLRCSSQSGHNTVSWYQQALGQGPQFIFQYYREEENGRGNFPPRFSGLQFPNYSSELNVNALELDDSALYLCASSLGWTVEAFFGQGTRLTVV.